This TCR beta chain was obtained from a study of post-analysis software for immune sequencing data. Study-level background: Courses of disease covered relapsing-remitting, secondary progressive and progressive-relapsing multiple sclerosis.

TCR beta libraries were prepared from cDNA with unique molecular identifiers. The source material, 1 to 10 million T cells, gave rise to 400,000 to 600,000 cDNA molecules. Each CDR3 protein is one row after TCRdb ran MiXCR on the PCR reads. The sample contains hundreds of thousands of distinct CDR3 sequences, 25% to 30% of which appear only once. Turning to this clonotype: Its target is not known.

Study-wide findings and caveats: Controls showed lower frequencies than patients for roughly 5 TRBV segments, and TRBV5-6, TRBV5-1 and TRBV20-1 were among these. People with multiple sclerosis had a significantly lower normalized Chao1 diversity than controls did.

This CDR3 comprises 15 residues. Germline trimming cut 8 bases from V and 7 bases from J; bases unmatched to any gene: 14. Germline-derived CDR1 and CDR2 are ENHRY and SYGVKD. This sequence joins TRBV10-3 and TRBJ2-1, with 7 bases matching TRBD2. Material: blood. This receptor was identified in a girl aged 5-17 years with multiple sclerosis. In DNA form, the CDR3 reads TGTGCCATCGGGTCGGGGGGACCCTTGGGGAATGAGCAGTTCTTC. It codes for CAIGSGGPLGNEQFF.